This record covers a single TCR beta chain. The table came from immunoSEQ multiplex PCR; TCRdb's copy has only in-frame clones and leaves some out. The sample lists fewer than 300,000 clones, about 91% occurring once. The data belong to a study of blood T cell repertoires in COVID-19. About the research overall: The United States, Italy and Spain provided the acute and convalescent COVID-19 samples. In each case, the material was cDNA or gDNA derived from T cells, B-cell-depleted T cells, or PBMCs.

Losses at the gene ends were 0 bases for V and 4 bases for J; bases not matched to a gene: 2. The germline V gene has CDR1 SGDLS and CDR2 YYNGEE. The CDR3 contains 15 residues. Patients at the Seattle site were enrolled during active infection and followed longitudinally. The sample consisted of peripheral blood. The genes are TRBV9 and TRBJ2-2; TRBD2 matches 8 bases. This clonotype was obtained from a person between 18 and 35 years old with COVID-19, enrolled during active disease. CDR3 DNA sequence: TGTGCCAGCAGCGTAGTGAGCGGGAGCACCGGGGAGCTGTTTTTT. This gives the protein CASSVVSGSTGELFF.